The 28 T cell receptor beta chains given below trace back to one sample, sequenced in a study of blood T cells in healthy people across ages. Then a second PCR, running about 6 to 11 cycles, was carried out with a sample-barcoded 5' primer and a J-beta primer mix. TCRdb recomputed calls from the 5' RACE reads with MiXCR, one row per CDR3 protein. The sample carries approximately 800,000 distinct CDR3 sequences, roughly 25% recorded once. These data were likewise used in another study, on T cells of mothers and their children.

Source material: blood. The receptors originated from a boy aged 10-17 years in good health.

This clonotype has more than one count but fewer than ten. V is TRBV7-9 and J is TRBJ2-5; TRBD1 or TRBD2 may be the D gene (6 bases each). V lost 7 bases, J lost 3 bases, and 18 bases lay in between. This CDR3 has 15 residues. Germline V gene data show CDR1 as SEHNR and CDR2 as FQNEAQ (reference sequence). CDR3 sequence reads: CASTAGSNREETQYF. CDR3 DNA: TGTGCCAGCACCGCGGGATCCAACAGGGAAGAGACCCAGTACTTC.

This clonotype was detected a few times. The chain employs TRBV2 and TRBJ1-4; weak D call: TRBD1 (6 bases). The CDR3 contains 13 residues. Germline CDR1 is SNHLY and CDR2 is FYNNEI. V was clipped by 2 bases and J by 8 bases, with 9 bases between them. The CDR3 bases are TGTGCCAGCAGTGAACCGGACAGAGAAAAACTGTTTTTT. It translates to CASSEPDREKLFF.

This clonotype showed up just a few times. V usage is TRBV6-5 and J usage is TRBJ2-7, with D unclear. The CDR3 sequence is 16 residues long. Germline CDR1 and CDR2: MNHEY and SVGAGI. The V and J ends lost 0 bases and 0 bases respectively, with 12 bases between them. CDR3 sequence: CASSYSRGGSSYEQYF. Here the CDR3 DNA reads TGTGCCAGCAGTTACTCGAGAGGCGGAAGCTCCTACGAGCAGTACTTC.

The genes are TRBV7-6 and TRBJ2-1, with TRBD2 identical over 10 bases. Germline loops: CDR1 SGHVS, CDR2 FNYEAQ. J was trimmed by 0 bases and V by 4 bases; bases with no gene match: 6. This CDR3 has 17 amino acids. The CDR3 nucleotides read TGTGCCAGCAGCTCCTACGCTAGCGGGAGCTCCTACAATGAGCAGTTCTTC. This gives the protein CASSSYASGSSYNEQFF.

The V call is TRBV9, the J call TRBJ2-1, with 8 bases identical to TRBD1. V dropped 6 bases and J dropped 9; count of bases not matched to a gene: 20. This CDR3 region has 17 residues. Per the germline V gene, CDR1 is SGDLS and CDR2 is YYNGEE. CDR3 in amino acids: CASTDDDRGSSVAEQFF. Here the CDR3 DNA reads TGTGCCAGCACCGACGATGACAGGGGCTCAAGTGTCGCTGAGCAGTTCTTC.

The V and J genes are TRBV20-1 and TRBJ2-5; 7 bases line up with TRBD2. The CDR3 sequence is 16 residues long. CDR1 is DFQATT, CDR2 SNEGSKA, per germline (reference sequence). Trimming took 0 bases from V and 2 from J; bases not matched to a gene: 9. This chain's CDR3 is CSARDTYREAQETQYF. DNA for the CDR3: TGCAGTGCTAGAGATACATACCGGGAGGCACAAGAGACCCAGTACTTC.

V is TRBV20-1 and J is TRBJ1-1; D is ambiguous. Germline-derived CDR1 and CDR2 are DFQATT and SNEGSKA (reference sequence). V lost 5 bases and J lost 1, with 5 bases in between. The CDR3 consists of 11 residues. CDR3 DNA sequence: TGCAGTGCTGGGAAGAACACTGAAGCTTTCTTT. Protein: CSAGKNTEAFF.

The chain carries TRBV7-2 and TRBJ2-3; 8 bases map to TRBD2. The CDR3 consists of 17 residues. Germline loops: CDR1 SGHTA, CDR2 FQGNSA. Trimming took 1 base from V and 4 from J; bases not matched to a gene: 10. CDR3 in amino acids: CASSLEKMAGGSDTQYF. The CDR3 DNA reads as TGTGCCAGCAGCTTAGAAAAAATGGCGGGGGGCTCAGATACGCAGTATTTT. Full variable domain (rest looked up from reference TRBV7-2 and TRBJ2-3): GAGVSQSPSNKVTEKGKDVELRCDPISGHTALYWYRQSLGQGLEFLIYFQGNSAPDKSGLPSDRFSAERTGGSVSTLTIQRTQQEDSAVYLCASSLEKMAGGSDTQYFGPGTRLTVL.

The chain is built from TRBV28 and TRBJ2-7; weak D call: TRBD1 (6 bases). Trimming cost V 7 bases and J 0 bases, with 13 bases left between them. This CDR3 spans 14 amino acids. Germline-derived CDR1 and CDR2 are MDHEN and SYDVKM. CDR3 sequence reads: CASTKPTGSYEQYF. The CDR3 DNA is TGTGCCAGCACGAAACCGACAGGCTCCTACGAGCAGTACTTC.

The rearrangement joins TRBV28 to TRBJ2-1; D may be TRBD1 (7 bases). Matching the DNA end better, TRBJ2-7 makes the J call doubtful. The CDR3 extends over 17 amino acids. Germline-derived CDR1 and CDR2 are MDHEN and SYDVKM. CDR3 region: CASSRYLGVQGGYEQYF. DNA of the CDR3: TGTGCCAGCAGTCGGTATTTGGGCGTCCAGGGGGGATACGAGCAGTACTTC.

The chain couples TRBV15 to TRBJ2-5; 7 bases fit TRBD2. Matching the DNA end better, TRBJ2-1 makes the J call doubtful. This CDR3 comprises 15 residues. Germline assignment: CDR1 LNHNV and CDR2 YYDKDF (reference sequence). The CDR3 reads CATSSTLAVYNEQFF. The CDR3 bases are TGTGCCACCAGCAGCACCCTAGCGGTCTACAATGAGCAGTTCTTC.

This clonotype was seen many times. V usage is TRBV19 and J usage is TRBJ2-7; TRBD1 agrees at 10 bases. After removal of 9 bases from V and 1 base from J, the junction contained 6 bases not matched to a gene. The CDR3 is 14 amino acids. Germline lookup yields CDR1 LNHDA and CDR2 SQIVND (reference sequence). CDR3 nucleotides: TGTGCCAGCAGCGACAGGGGGCTGTCCTACGAGCAGTACTTC. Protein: CASSDRGLSYEQYF.

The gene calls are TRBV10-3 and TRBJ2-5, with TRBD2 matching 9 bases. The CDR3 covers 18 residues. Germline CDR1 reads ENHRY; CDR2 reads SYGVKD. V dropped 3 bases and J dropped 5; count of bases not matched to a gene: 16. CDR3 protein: CAISDPKGWRTSAETQYF. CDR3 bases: TGTGCCATCAGTGACCCGAAGGGTTGGAGGACTAGCGCGGAGACCCAGTACTTC.

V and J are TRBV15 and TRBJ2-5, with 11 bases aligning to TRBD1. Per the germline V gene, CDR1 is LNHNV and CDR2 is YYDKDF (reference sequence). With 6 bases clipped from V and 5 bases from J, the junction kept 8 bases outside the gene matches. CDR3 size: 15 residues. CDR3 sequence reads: CATRRDRGGRETQYF. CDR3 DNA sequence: TGTGCCACCAGGAGGGACAGGGGGGGTCGGGAGACCCAGTACTTC.

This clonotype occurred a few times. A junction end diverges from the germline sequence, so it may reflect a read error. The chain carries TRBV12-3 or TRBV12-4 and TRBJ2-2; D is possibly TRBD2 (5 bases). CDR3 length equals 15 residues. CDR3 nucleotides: TGCGCCAGCAGTTTATGGTGGGAGCGTACCGGGGAGCTGTTTTTT. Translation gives CASSLWWERTGELFF.

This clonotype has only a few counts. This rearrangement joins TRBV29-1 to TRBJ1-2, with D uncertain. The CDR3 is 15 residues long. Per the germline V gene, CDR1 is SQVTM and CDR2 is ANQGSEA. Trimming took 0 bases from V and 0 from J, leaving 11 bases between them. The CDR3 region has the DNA TGCAGCGTTGAAGATCCAGAGAGGGCTAACTATGGCTACACCTTC. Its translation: CSVEDPERANYGYTF.

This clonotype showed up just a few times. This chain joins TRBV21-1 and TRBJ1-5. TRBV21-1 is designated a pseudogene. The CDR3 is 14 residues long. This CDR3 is CASSNERPNQPQHF. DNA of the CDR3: TGTGCCAGCAGCAACGAAAGGCCAAATCAGCCCCAGCATTTT.

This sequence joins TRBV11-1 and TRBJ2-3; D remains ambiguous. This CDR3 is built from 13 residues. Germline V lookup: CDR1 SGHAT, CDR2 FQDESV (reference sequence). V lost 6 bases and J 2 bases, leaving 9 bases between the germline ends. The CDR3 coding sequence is TGTGCCAGCAGTCCGCATTACACAGATACGCAGTATTTT. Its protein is CASSPHYTDTQYF.

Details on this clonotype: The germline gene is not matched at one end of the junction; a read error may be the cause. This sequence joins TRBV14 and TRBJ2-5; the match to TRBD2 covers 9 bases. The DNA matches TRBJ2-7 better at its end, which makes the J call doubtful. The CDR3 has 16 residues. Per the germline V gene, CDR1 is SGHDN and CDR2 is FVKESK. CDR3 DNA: TGTGCCAACAGCCAGCTCCCGGGACTAGCCGGCTACGAGCAGTACTTC. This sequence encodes CANSQLPGLAGYEQYF.

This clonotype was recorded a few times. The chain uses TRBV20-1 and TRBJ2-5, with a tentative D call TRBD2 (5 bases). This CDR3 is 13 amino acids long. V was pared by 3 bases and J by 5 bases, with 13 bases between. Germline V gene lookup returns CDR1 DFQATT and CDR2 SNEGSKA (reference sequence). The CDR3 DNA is TGCAGTGCTAGGGAAACTAGTGCGGAGACCCAGTACTTC. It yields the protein CSARETSAETQYF.

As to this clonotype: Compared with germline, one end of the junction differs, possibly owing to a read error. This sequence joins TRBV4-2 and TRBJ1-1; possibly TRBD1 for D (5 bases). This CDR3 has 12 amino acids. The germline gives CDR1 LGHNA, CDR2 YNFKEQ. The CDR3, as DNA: TGTCCCAGCAGCCAAGGGGTAACTGAAGCTTTCTTT. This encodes CPSSQGVTEAFF.

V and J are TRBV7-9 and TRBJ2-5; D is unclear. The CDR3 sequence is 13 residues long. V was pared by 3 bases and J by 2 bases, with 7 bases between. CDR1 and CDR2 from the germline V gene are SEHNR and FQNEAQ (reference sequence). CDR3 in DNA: TGTGCCAGCAGCTTCTTAACTCAAGAGACCCAGTACTTC. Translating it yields CASSFLTQETQYF.

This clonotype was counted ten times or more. The CDR3: CASSPGTATNEKLFF. DNA of the CDR3: TGTGCCAGCAGCCCCGGGACAGCAACTAATGAAAAACTGTTTTTT. V and J are TRBV28 and TRBJ1-4; 7 nucleotides line up with TRBD1. Germline CDR1 and CDR2: MDHEN and SYDVKM. The CDR3 has 15 amino acids. Trimming removed 6 bases from V and 0 bases from J; junction bases left unmatched: 4.

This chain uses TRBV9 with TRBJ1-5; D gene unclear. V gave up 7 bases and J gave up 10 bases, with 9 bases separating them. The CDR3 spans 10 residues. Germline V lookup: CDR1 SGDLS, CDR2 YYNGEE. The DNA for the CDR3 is TGTGCCAGCCGTCGGGGACCCCAGCATTTT. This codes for CASRRGPQHF.

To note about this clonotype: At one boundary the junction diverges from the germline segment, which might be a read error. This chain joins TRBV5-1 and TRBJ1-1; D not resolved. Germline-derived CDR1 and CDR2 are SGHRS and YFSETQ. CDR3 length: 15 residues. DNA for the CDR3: TGCGCCAGCAGCGACCCCGGGGTGGGGAACACTGGAGCTTTCTTT. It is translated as CASSDPGVGNTGAFF. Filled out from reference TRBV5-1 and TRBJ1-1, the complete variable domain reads KAGVTQTPRYLIKTRGQQVTLSCSPISGHRSVSWYQQTPGQGLQFLFEYFSETQRNKGNFPGRFSGRQFSNSRSEMNVSTLELGDSALYLCASSDPGVGNTGAFFGQGTRLTVV.

The CDR3 nucleotides read TGTGCCAGCAGCTTAGTTGGGGCAGCGAATGGCTACACCTTC. It translates to CASSLVGAANGYTF. V usage is TRBV7-2 and J usage is TRBJ1-2; a weak D match, TRBD1 (5 bases). The CDR3 length is 14 residues. Trimming took off 1 base at V and 6 bases at J, with 12 bases between the two ends. Per germline, CDR1 SGHTA and CDR2 FQGNSA. Drawing the rest from reference TRBV7-2 and TRBJ1-2, the complete variable domain is GAGVSQSPSNKVTEKGKDVELRCDPISGHTALYWYRQSLGQGLEFLIYFQGNSAPDKSGLPSDRFSAERTGGSVSTLTIQRTQQEDSAVYLCASSLVGAANGYTFGSGTRLTVV.

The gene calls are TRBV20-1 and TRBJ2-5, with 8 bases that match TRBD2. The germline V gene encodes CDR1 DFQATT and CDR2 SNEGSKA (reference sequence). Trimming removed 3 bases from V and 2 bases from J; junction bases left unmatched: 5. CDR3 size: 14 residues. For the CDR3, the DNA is TGCAGTGCTAGTGCACTAGCGGTTCAAGAGACCCAGTACTTC. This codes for CSASALAVQETQYF.

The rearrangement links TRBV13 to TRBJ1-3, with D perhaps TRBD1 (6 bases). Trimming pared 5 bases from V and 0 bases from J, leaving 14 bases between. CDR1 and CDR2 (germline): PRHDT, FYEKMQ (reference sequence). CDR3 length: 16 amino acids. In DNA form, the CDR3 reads TGTGCCAGCAGCCCAGGGGCCCACAACTCTGGAAACACCATATATTTT. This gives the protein CASSPGAHNSGNTIYF.